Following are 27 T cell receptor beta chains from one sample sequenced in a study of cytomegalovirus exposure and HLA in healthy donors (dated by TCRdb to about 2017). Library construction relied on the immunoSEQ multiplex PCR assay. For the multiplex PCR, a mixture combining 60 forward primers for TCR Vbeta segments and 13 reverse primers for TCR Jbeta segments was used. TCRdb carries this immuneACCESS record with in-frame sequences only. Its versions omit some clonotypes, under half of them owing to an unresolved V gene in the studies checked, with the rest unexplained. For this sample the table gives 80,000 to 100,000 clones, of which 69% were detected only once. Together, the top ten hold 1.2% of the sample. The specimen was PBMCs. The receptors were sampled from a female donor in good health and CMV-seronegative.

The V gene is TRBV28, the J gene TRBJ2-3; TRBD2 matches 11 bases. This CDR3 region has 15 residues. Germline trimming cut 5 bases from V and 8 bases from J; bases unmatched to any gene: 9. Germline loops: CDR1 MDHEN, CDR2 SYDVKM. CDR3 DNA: TGTGCCAGCAGTCGTAGCGGGAGGGCTTCAGGTACGCAGTATTTT. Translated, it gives CASSRSGRASGTQYF.

Written as DNA, the CDR3 is TGCGCCAGCAGTGAGTCTCCTAACAGGGGGCACTATGGCTACACCTTC. It encodes CASSESPNRGHYGYTF. This rearrangement joins TRBV10-2 to TRBJ1-2; 9 positions agree with TRBD1. This CDR3 has 16 residues. Germline assignment: CDR1 WSHSY and CDR2 SAAADI. Unmatched junction bases numbered 5, after V lost 0 bases and J lost 3 bases.

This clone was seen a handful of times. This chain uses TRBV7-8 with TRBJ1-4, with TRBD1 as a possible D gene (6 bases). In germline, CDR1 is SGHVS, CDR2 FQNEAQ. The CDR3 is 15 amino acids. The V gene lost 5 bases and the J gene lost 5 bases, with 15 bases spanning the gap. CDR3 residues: CASSLRTVTNEKLFF. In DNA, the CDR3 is TGTGCCAGCAGCCTCCGGACAGTCACGAATGAAAAACTGTTTTTT.

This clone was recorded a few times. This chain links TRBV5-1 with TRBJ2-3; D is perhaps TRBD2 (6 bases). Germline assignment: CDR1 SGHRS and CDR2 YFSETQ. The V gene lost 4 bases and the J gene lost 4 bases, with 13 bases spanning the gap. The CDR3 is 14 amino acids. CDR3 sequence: CASSPGGRADTQYF. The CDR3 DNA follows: TGCGCCAGCAGCCCCGGGGGAAGGGCAGATACGCAGTATTTT.

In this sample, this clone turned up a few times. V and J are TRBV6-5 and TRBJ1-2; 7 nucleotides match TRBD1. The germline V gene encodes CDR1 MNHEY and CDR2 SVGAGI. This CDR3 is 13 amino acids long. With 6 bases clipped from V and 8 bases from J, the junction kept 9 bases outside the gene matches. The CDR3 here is CASSPRGQRGYTF. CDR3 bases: TGTGCCAGCAGCCCCAGGGGACAGAGAGGCTACACCTTC.

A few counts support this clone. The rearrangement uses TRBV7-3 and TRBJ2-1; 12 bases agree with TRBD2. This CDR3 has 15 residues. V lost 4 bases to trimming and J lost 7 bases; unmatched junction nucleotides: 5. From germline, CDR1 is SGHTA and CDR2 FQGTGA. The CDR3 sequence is CASSSSTSGSNEQFF. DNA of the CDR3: TGTGCCAGCAGCTCCTCGACTAGCGGGAGTAATGAGCAGTTCTTC.

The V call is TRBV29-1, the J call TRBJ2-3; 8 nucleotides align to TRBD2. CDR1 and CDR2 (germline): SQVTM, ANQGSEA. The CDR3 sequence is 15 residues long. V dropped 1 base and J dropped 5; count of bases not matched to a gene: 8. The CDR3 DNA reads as TGCAGCGTTGAAGGGTTAGCGGGAAGGGTAGATACGCAGTATTTT. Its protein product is CSVEGLAGRVDTQYF.

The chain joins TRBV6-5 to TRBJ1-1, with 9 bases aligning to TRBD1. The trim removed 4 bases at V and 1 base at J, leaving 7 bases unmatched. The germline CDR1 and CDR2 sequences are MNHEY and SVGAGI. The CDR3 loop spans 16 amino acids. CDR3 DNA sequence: TGTGCCAGCAGTTTTGCCGGGACAGGGTCGAACACTGAAGCTTTCTTT. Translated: CASSFAGTGSNTEAFF.

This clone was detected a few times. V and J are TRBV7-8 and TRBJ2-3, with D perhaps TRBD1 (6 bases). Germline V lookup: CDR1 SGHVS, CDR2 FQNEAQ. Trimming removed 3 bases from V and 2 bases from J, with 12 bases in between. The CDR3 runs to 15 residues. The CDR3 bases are TGTGCCAGCAGCTTGGGACACTCCCTCACAGATACGCAGTATTTT. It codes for CASSLGHSLTDTQYF.

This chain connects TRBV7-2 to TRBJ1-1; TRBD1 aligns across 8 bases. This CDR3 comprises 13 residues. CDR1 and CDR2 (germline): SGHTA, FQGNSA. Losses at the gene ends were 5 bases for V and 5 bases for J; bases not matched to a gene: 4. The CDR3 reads CASSPGQETEAFF. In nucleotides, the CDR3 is TGTGCCAGCAGCCCGGGACAGGAGACTGAAGCTTTCTTT. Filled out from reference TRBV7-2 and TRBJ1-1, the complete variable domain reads GAGVSQSPSNKVTEKGKDVELRCDPISGHTALYWYRQSLGQGLEFLIYFQGNSAPDKSGLPSDRFSAERTGGSVSTLTIQRTQQEDSAVYLCASSPGQETEAFFGQGTRLTVV.

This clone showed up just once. CDR3 sequence (DNA): TGTGCCAGTAGTAGGGGACAAAGTCTTTCGACCTCTGGAAACACCATATATTTT. Translating it yields CASSRGQSLSTSGNTIYF. This chain uses TRBV19 with TRBJ1-3, with TRBD1 as a possible D gene (6 bases). Germline V gene data show CDR1 as LNHDA and CDR2 as SQIVND (reference sequence). The CDR3 spans 18 residues. The V and J ends lost 4 bases and 0 bases respectively, with 19 bases between them.

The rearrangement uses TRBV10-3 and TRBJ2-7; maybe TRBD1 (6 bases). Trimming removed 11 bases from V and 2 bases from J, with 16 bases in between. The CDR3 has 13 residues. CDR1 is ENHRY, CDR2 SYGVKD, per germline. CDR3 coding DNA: TGTGCCGTTACCGGGGCAGGGGCCTACGAGCAGTACTTC. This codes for CAVTGAGAYEQYF.

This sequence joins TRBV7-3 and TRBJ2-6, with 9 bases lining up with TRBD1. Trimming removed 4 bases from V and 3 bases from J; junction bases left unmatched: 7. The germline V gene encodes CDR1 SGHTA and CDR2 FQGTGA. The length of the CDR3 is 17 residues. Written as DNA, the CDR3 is TGTGCCAGCAGCTACAGGGGGCCCGTGAGTGGGGCCAACGTCCTGACTTTC. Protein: CASSYRGPVSGANVLTF.

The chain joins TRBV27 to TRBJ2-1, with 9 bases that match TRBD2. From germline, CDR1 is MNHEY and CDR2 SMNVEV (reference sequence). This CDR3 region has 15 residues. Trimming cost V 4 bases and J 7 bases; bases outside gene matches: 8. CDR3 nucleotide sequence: TGTGCCAGCAGTTCTAGCGGGATAGGAAAAAATGAGCAGTTCTTC. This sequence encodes CASSSSGIGKNEQFF.

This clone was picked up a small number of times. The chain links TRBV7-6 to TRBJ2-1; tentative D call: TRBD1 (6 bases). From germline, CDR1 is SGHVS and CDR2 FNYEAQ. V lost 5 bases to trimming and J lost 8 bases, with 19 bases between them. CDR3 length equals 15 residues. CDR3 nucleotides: TGTGCCAGCAGCAAGGGTACAGGGAGTTGGGATGAGCAGTTCTTC. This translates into CASSKGTGSWDEQFF.

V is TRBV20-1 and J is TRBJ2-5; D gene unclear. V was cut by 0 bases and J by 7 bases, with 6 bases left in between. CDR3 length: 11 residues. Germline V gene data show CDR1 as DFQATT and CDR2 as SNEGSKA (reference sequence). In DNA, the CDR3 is TGCAGTGCTAGAGATAGTAGGACCCAGTACTTC. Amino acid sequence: CSARDSRTQYF.

CDR3 in amino acids: CASSFGSGSGTQYF. CDR3 DNA: TGTGCCAGCAGTTTTGGTAGCGGGAGTGGTACGCAGTATTTT. The J gene is TRBJ2-3, the V gene TRBV27, with 9 bases lining up with TRBD2. The CDR3 sequence is 14 residues long. Unmatched junction bases numbered 6, after V lost 3 bases and J lost 8 bases. Germline CDR1 MNHEY, CDR2 SMNVEV (reference sequence).

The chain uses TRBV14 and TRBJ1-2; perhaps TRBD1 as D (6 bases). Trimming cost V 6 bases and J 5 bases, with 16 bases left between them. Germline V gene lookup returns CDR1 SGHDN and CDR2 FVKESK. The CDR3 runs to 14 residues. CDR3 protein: CASRLIDRKYGYTF. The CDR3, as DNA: TGTGCCAGCAGACTAATCGACAGGAAATATGGCTACACCTTC.

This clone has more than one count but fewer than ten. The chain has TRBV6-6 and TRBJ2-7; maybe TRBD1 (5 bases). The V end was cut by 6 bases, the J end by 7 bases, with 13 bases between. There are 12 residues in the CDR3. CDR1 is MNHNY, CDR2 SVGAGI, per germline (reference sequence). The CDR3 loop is CASSLVKGEQYF. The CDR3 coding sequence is TGTGCCAGCAGCCTAGTAAAGGGGGAGCAGTACTTC.

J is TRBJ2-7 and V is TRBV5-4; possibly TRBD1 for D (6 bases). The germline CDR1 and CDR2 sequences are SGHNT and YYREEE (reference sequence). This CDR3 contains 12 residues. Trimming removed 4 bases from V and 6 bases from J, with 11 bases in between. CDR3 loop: CASSTQGSEQYF. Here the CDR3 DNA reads TGTGCCAGCAGCACCCAGGGGAGCGAGCAGTACTTC. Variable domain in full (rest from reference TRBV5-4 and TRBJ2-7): ETGVTQSPTHLIKTRGQQVTLRCSSQSGHNTVSWYQQALGQGPQFIFQYYREEENGRGNFPPRFSGLQFPNYSSELNVNALELDDSALYLCASSTQGSEQYFGPGTRLTVT.

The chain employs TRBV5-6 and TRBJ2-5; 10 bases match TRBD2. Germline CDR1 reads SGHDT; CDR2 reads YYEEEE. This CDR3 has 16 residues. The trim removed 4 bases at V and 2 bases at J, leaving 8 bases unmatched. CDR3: CASSLGLADDQETQYF. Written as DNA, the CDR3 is TGTGCCAGCAGCCTAGGACTAGCGGACGATCAAGAGACCCAGTACTTC.

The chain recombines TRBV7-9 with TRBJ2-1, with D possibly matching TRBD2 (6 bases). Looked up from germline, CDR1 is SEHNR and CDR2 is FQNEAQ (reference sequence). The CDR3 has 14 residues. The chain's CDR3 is CAPHGTDGYNEQFF. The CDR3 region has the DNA TGTGCTCCGCATGGGACTGATGGTTACAATGAGCAGTTCTTC.

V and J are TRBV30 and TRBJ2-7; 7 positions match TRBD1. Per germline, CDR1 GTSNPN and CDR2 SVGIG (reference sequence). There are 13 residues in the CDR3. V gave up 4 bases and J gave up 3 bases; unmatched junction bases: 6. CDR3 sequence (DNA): TGTGCCTGGAACTGGGACAGATACTACGAGCAGTACTTC. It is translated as CAWNWDRYYEQYF.

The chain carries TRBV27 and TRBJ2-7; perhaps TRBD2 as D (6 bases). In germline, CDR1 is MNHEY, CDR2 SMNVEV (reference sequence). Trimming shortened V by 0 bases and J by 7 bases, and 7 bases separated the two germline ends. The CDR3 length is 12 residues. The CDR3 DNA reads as TGTGCCAGCAGTTTATCCGGGAGAGAGCAGTACTTC. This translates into CASSLSGREQYF.

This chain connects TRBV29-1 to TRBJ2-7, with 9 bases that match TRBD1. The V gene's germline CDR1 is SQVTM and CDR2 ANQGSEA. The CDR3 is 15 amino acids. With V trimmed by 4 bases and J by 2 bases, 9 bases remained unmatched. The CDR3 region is CSVVPRDRVPYEQYF. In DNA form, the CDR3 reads TGCAGCGTTGTTCCCCGGGACAGGGTCCCCTACGAGCAGTACTTC.

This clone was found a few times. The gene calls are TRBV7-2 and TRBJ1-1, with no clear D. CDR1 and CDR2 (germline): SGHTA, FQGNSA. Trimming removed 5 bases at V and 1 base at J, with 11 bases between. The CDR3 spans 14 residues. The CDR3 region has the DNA TGTGCCAGCAGCCTCCGCCCGAGGAACACTGAAGCTTTCTTT. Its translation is CASSLRPRNTEAFF.

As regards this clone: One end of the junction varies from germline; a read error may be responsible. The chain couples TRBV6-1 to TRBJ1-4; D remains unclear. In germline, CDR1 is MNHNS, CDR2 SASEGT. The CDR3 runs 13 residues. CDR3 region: CASSEEGAVPLIF. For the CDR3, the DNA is TGTGCCAGCAGTGAAGAAGGAGCCGTACCCTTAATTTTT.